This TCR beta chain was identified during a study of T cells in Graves' hyperthyroidism and ophthalmopathy. Diagnoses rested on clinical symptoms, serum thyroxine and TRAb, thyroid ultrasound and orbital computed tomography. This clonotype was observed many times. TCR beta CDR3 sequences were amplified from RNA transcripts. Researchers ran a first-round RT-PCR on the TCR CDR3 using the HTBI primer set. One entry per CDR3 protein, called by TCRdb with MiXCR from the multiplex PCR reads. In the table there are roughly 510,000 distinct CDR3 sequences, about a fifth of which are singletons. V dropped 7 bases and J dropped 6; count of bases not matched to a gene: 6. CDR1 is MDHEN and CDR2 is SYDVKM in the germline V gene. The CDR3 runs 12 residues.

Sequences were obtained from blood. This rearrangement joins TRBV28 to TRBJ2-7, with 7 bases aligning to TRBD2. The sequence derives from a man younger than 35 with Graves' hyperthyroidism. The CDR3 nucleotides read TGTGCCAGCACTCTGGGGGGGAGCGAGCAGTACTTC. Translated: CASTLGGSEQYF. The whole variable domain, filled in from reference TRBV28 and TRBJ2-7, reads DVKVTQSSRYLVKRTGEKVFLECVQDMDHENMFWYRQDPGLGLRLIYFSYDVKMKEKGDIPEGYSVSREKKERFSLILESASTNQTSMYLCASTLGGSEQYFGPGTRLTVT.